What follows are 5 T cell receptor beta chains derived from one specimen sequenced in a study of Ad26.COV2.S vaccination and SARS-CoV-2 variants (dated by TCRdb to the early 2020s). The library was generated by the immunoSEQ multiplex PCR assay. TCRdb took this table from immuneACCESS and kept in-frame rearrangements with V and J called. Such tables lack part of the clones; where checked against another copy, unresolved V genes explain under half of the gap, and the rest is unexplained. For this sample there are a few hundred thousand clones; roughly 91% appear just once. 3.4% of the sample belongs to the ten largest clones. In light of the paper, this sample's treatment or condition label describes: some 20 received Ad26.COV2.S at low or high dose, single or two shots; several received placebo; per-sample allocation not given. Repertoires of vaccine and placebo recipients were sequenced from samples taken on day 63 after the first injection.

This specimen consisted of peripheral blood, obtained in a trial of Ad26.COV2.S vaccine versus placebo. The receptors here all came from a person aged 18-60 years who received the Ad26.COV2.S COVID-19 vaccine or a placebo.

CDR3 protein: CASGTSRTWVTEAFF. Written as DNA, the CDR3 is TGTGCTAGTGGTACATCCCGTACGTGGGTTACTGAAGCTTTCTTT. The V and J genes are TRBV12-5 and TRBJ1-1; D gene unclear. V was shortened by 5 bases and J by 5 bases, with 18 bases between the two germline ends. The CDR3 runs to 15 residues. Germline V gene lookup returns CDR1 LGHNT and CDR2 FRNRAP.

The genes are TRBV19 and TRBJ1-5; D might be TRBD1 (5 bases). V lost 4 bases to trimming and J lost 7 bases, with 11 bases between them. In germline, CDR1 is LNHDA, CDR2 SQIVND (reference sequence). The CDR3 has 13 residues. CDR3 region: CASSSQGGQPQHF. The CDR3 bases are TGTGCCAGTAGTAGCCAGGGAGGCCAGCCCCAGCATTTT. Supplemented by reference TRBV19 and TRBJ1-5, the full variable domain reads DGGITQSPKYLFRKEGQNVTLSCEQNLNHDAMYWYRQDPGQGLRLIYYSQIVNDFQKGDIAEGYSVSREKKESFPLTVTSAQKNPTAFYLCASSSQGGQPQHFGDGTRLSIL.

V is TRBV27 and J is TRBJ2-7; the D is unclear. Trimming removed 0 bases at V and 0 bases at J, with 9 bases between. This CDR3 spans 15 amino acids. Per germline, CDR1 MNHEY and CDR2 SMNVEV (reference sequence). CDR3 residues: CASSLSPGSSYEQYF. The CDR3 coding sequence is TGTGCCAGCAGTTTATCCCCGGGTAGCTCCTACGAGCAGTACTTC.

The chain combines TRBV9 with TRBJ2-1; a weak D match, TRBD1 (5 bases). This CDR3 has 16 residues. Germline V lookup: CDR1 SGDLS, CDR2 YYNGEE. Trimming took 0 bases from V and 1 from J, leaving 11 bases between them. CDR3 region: CASSVEKDSSYNEQFF. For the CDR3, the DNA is TGTGCCAGCAGCGTAGAAAAAGACAGTTCCTACAATGAGCAGTTCTTC.

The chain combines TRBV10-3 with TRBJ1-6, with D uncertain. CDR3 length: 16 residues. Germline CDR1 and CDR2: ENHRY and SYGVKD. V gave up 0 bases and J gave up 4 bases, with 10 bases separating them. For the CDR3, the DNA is TGTGCCATCAGTGAGTCAAAGGGCAGTTATAATTCACCCCTCCACTTT. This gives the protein CAISESKGSYNSPLHF.